This TCR beta chain originates from a study of a mutant IDH1 vaccine in newly diagnosed glioma. Study-wide background: The start of vaccination came 4-6 weeks after radiotherapy alone, or with temozolomide cycles. Averaging 40.4 years of age, treated patients were approximately 62% male and approximately 38% female. Therapy received beforehand was radiotherapy, temozolomide, or both, with most patients given both.

A note on this clone: Its cognate antigen is unknown.

The study's findings and limits: Among top peripheral T cell clonotypes, changes seemed unrelated to pseudoprogression.

Specified time point: week 47, end of study. Mutant IDH1 20-mer peptide, at 300 ug, made up each vaccine dose, with topical imiquimod. This CDR3 comprises 15 residues. Germline loops: CDR1 MNHEY, CDR2 SVGAGI. Trimming pared 6 bases from V and 4 bases from J, leaving 19 bases between. Only in-frame clones appear in the TCRdb table, and some are missing; sequencing was by immunoSEQ multiplex PCR. The sample records about 60,000 clones, roughly 87% being singletons. The TCR comes from a woman aged 45 to 65 with glioma. The chain employs TRBV6-5 and TRBJ2-7, with D perhaps TRBD1 (6 bases). This specimen consisted of PBMCs, obtained from a glioma patient whose treatment included an IDH1 peptide vaccine. The CDR3 is CASSKRGQGPYEQYF. CDR3 in DNA: TGTGCCAGCAGCAAAAGGGGCCAGGGGCCATACGAGCAGTACTTC.